The 23 T cell receptor beta chains in this list originate from one sample, sequenced in a study of blood T cell repertoires in COVID-19. Data came from immunoSEQ multiplex PCR; TCRdb stores just in-frame clones and leaves some out. The table lists fewer than 200,000 clones, around 88% of them singletons. Specimen: peripheral blood. These receptors all come from an older woman who had recovered from COVID-19.

The chain carries TRBV15 and TRBJ2-3, with D maybe TRBD1 (6 bases). The CDR3 has 15 amino acids. The germline V gene encodes CDR1 LNHNV and CDR2 YYDKDF (reference sequence). V dropped 9 bases and J dropped 3 bases, with 19 bases sitting between them. Here the CDR3 reads CATTQGLVETDTQYF. Here the CDR3 DNA reads TGTGCCACTACCCAGGGGCTCGTGGAGACAGATACGCAGTATTTT.

This clone was seen only a few times. The chain links TRBV10-3 to TRBJ2-5; D unresolved. This CDR3 is built from 15 residues. V was shortened by 2 bases and J by 3 bases, with 13 bases between the two germline ends. The germline V gene has CDR1 ENHRY and CDR2 SYGVKD. CDR3 in amino acids: CAISELPGSEETQYF. DNA of the CDR3: TGTGCCATCAGTGAGCTCCCCGGGTCAGAAGAGACCCAGTACTTC.

The genes are TRBV19 and TRBJ1-5; 9 bases map to TRBD1. The CDR3 is made up of 15 amino acids. V lost 7 bases to trimming and J lost 7 bases; unmatched junction nucleotides: 11. Per germline, CDR1 LNHDA and CDR2 SQIVND (reference sequence). CDR3 residues: CASTNPGQGRQPQHF. CDR3 sequence (DNA): TGTGCCAGTACCAACCCGGGACAGGGCAGACAGCCCCAGCATTTT.

The chain joins TRBV6-2 or TRBV6-3 to TRBJ1-5; D call uncertain. This CDR3 has 13 amino acids. Germline CDR1 reads MNHEY; CDR2 reads SVGEGT. Trimming took 2 bases from V and 8 from J, leaving 10 bases between them. For the CDR3, the DNA is TGTGCCAGCAGTTACGAGCTTCGGGAGCCCCAGCATTTT. Its protein product is CASSYELREPQHF.

The CDR3 reads CGSRSSYEQYF. CDR3 nucleotides: TGTGGGTCGCGGAGCTCCTACGAGCAGTACTTC. The rearrangement uses TRBV30 and TRBJ2-7; D unresolved. CDR1 GTSNPN and CDR2 SVGIG come from the germline V gene (reference sequence). This CDR3 spans 11 amino acids.

The chain uses TRBV12-3 or TRBV12-4 and TRBJ1-1; D is ambiguous. V dropped 3 bases and J dropped 0 bases, with 5 bases sitting between them. CDR3 length equals 13 residues. The CDR3 spells CASSLSVNTEAFF. CDR3 sequence (DNA): TGTGCCAGCAGTTTGTCGGTGAACACTGAAGCTTTCTTT.

The sample holds a few counts of this clone. The DNA of the CDR3 is TGTGCCACCTCGGCTAGCGGGAGGGGCACCGGGGAGCTGTTTTTT. This sequence encodes CATSASGRGTGELFF. The V call is TRBV25-1, the J call TRBJ2-2, with 12 bases that match TRBD2. The CDR3 has 15 residues. The germline V gene has CDR1 MGHDK and CDR2 SYGVNS. V gave up 10 bases and J gave up 4 bases; unmatched junction bases: 7.

This sequence joins TRBV6-6 and TRBJ1-1; possibly TRBD1 for D (5 bases). In germline, CDR1 is MNHNY, CDR2 SVGAGI (reference sequence). V lost 7 bases and J 9 bases, leaving 15 bases between the germline ends. The CDR3 has 12 residues. CDR3 sequence: CASTQGGRQAFF. The DNA of the CDR3 is TGTGCCAGCACCCAGGGAGGTCGGCAAGCTTTCTTT.

The chain couples TRBV28 to TRBJ2-7; D remains ambiguous. The CDR3 length is 13 residues. Trimming took 6 bases from V and 2 from J, leaving 11 bases between them. Germline V gene lookup returns CDR1 MDHEN and CDR2 SYDVKM. The CDR3 sequence: CASRSGPAYEQYF. CDR3 bases: TGTGCCAGCAGGTCAGGCCCCGCCTACGAGCAGTACTTC.

The chain joins TRBV18 to TRBJ1-4; a weak D match, TRBD1 (5 bases). CDR1 KGHSH and CDR2 LQKENI come from the germline V gene. The CDR3 length is 13 residues. Trimming took 6 bases from V and 7 from J, leaving 12 bases between them. CDR3 DNA sequence: TGTGCCAGCTCCTTAGGGGTTTCTGAAAAACTGTTTTTT. This codes for CASSLGVSEKLFF.

The J gene is TRBJ2-5, the V gene TRBV6-1; D might be TRBD2 (6 bases). The ends were cut back, 4 bases at V and 0 bases at J, with 15 bases in the middle. CDR1 MNHNS and CDR2 SASEGT come from the germline V gene. The CDR3 has 16 residues. CDR3: CASSANGGAYQETQYF. In DNA form, the CDR3 reads TGTGCCAGCAGTGCCAACGGGGGAGCGTACCAAGAGACCCAGTACTTC.

The genes are TRBV27 and TRBJ2-5, with TRBD1 identical over 7 bases. V lost 1 base to trimming and J lost 5 bases; unmatched junction nucleotides: 4. Germline CDR1 is MNHEY and CDR2 is SMNVEV (reference sequence). This CDR3 is built from 14 residues. CDR3 sequence: CASSLFGTAETQYF. The CDR3 DNA is TGTGCCAGCAGTTTATTTGGGACAGCGGAGACCCAGTACTTC.

This clone showed up just once. The chain uses TRBV6-6 and TRBJ2-7; 10 nucleotides agree with TRBD1. Germline V gene sequence: CDR1 MNHNY, CDR2 SVGAGI (reference sequence). The CDR3 contains 15 residues. Losses at the gene ends were 7 bases for V and 4 bases for J; bases not matched to a gene: 10. The CDR3 sequence is CASTNPDRGRYEQYF. The CDR3 DNA is TGTGCCAGCACGAATCCCGACAGGGGGCGATACGAGCAGTACTTC.

This chain uses TRBV4-2 with TRBJ2-2; 9 positions match TRBD1. The CDR3 is made up of 15 amino acids. Germline-derived CDR1 and CDR2 are LGHNA and YNFKEQ. Losses at the gene ends were 1 base for V and 7 bases for J; bases not matched to a gene: 4. The CDR3 loop reads CASSQGDREGGELFF. CDR3 in DNA: TGTGCCAGCAGCCAAGGGGACAGGGAGGGCGGGGAGCTGTTTTTT.

The V gene is TRBV24-1, the J gene TRBJ2-2; 8 bases agree with TRBD2. The V segment lost 2 bases and the J segment 4 bases; nucleotides outside the gene matches: 5. Germline values: CDR1 KGHDR, CDR2 SFDVKD. This CDR3 spans 16 amino acids. CDR3 coding DNA: TGTGCCACCAGTGATTGGGCGGGAGGCGGCACCGGGGAGCTGTTTTTT. It yields the protein CATSDWAGGGTGELFF.

This chain joins TRBV7-9 and TRBJ2-2, with 7 nucleotides matching TRBD2. Looked up from germline, CDR1 is SEHNR and CDR2 is FQNEAQ (reference sequence). Trimming removed 5 bases from V and 4 bases from J; junction bases left unmatched: 7. The CDR3 extends over 15 amino acids. This CDR3 is CASSPRGGGTGELFF. CDR3 in DNA: TGTGCCAGCAGCCCTAGGGGCGGGGGCACCGGGGAGCTGTTTTTT. Looking up the rest from reference TRBV7-9 and TRBJ2-2 gives the full variable domain: DTGVSQNPRHKITKRGQNVTFRCDPISEHNRLYWYRQTLGQGPEFLTYFQNEAQLEKSRLLSDRFSAERPKGSFSTLEIQRTEQGDSAMYLCASSPRGGGTGELFFGEGSRLTVL.

The chain uses TRBV4-2 and TRBJ2-7; tentative D call: TRBD2 (5 bases). The CDR3 is 15 amino acids. Deletions cut 3 bases from V and 3 bases from J, with 15 bases between. The V gene's germline CDR1 is LGHNA and CDR2 YNFKEQ. This CDR3 reads CASSQLLWGDYEQYF. In nucleotides, the CDR3 is TGTGCCAGCAGCCAGCTTCTATGGGGAGACTACGAGCAGTACTTC.

This rearrangement joins TRBV6-4 to TRBJ1-6, with a possible D match to TRBD1 (5 bases). Trimming stripped 6 bases from V and 5 bases from J, with 11 bases between. Looked up from germline, CDR1 is MRHNA and CDR2 is SNTAGT. This CDR3 spans 14 amino acids. Here the CDR3 reads CASRVTGHNSPLHF. Here the CDR3 DNA reads TGTGCCAGCAGGGTTACAGGTCATAATTCACCCCTCCACTTT.

The V call is TRBV7-8, the J call TRBJ2-5, with 12 positions matching TRBD2. The CDR3 has 16 amino acids. Germline V gives CDR1 SGHVS, CDR2 FQNEAQ. Losses at the gene ends were 5 bases for V and 5 bases for J; bases not matched to a gene: 9. The CDR3 is CASSATLAGGLETQYF. CDR3 DNA sequence: TGTGCCAGCAGCGCGACACTAGCGGGGGGTTTGGAGACCCAGTACTTC.

The chain couples TRBV24-1 to TRBJ2-7; TRBD1 matches 9 bases. Germline loops: CDR1 KGHDR, CDR2 SFDVKD. The J segment lost 1 base and the V segment lost 3 bases, leaving 6 bases of the junction unmatched. This CDR3 is 16 amino acids long. This CDR3 is CATSDPTGQGSYEQYF. The DNA of the CDR3 is TGTGCCACCAGTGATCCTACGGGACAGGGTTCCTACGAGCAGTACTTC.

Points on this clone: The junction departs from the called germline gene at one end, perhaps through a read error. V gene TRBV7-3 combines with J gene TRBJ2-7; weak D call: TRBD1 (6 bases). The germline V gene encodes CDR1 SGHTA and CDR2 FQGTGA. The CDR3 spans 13 residues. CDR3 nucleotide sequence: TGTGCCAGCAGCCCAGGCCCCGAGGGGGTCCCCCTGTTC. Translating it yields CASSPGPEGVPLF.

This clone was seen only a few times. The identical CDR3 is also encoded by other nucleotide sequences in the sample. The rearrangement uses TRBV7-9 and TRBJ1-4; possibly TRBD1 for D (5 bases). Germline CDR1 is SEHNR and CDR2 is FQNEAQ (reference sequence). Trimming took 5 bases from V and 4 from J, leaving 11 bases between them. The CDR3 totals 14 residues. As DNA, the CDR3 is TGTGCCAGCAGCCTAAGGCAGGGTAATGAAAAACTGTTTTTT. It encodes CASSLRQGNEKLFF.

This sequence joins TRBV30 and TRBJ1-2; D call uncertain. The CDR3 sequence is 11 residues long. CDR1 is GTSNPN, CDR2 SVGIG, per germline (reference sequence). V was clipped by 1 base and J by 7 bases, with 7 bases between them. For the CDR3, the DNA is TGTGCCTGGAGTGCGCCGGGTGGCTACACCTTC. Translated: CAWSAPGGYTF.